Listed below are T cell receptor beta chains from one sample, sequenced in a study of blood T cell repertoires in COVID-19. TCRdb's copy holds only in-frame clones and misses some; the assay was immunoSEQ multiplex PCR. The table has some 120,000 clones, less than 85% seen once. The sequencing input was peripheral blood. These receptors all stem from an older woman with acute or convalescent COVID-19. Both conserved end residues are part of each CDR3. A D gene is named only where the DNA matches it firmly. Some rows have no size entry. The others give once, few or many, or a class for an expanded clone.

v_gene	abundance	d_gene	j_gene	CDR3nt	CDR3aa
TRBV5-6	-	TRBD1	TRBJ1-1	TGTGCCAGCAGCTTACAGGGGCCCACTGAAGCTTTCTTT	CASSLQGPTEAFF
TRBV7-8	-	-	TRBJ2-5	TGTGCCAGCAGCTGGGGGGGCAAGTACCAAGAGACCCAGTACTTC	CASSWGGKYQETQYF
TRBV6-7	-	-	TRBJ1-3	TGTGCCACCTCCTTAGGAAACACCATATATTTT	CATSLGNTIYF
TRBV7-6	-	-	TRBJ2-2	TGTGCCAGCAGCTTAAAGGATGCAGGGGTGACCGGGGAGCTGTTTTTT	CASSLKDAGVTGELFF
TRBV12-3/TRBV12-4	few	-	TRBJ1-3	TGTGCCAGCAGTATTAGTGGAAACACCATATATTTT	CASSISGNTIYF
TRBV7-3	-	-	TRBJ1-5	TGTGCCAGCAGCCCCCGGGGGGGCAGGGGAAGCAATCAGCCCCAGCATTTT	CASSPRGGRGSNQPQHF
TRBV28	-	-	TRBJ2-2	TGTGCCAGCACCCCCGGGGGAAACACCGGGGAGCTGTTTTTT	CASTPGGNTGELFF
TRBV11-1	-	-	TRBJ2-3	TGTGCCAGCAGCGGCGGGGACAGCTTGAGGACAGATACGCAGTATTTT	CASSGGDSLRTDTQYF
TRBV25-1	-	-	TRBJ2-5	TGTGCCAGCAGTGACCACTGGGGACTGCAAAGAGAGACCCAGTACTTC	CASSDHWGLQRETQYF
TRBV29-1	-	-	TRBJ1-1	TGCAGCGCGACGGCGGGGGATACGAACACTGAAGCTTTCTTT	CSATAGDTNTEAFF
TRBV30	-	TRBD2	TRBJ2-5	TGTGCCTGGAGTGTGAGGCTAGCGGGGGCCAGGGCCCAGTACTTC	CAWSVRLAGARAQYF
TRBV25-1	-	TRBD1	TRBJ1-1	TGTGCCAGCAGAGGGACAGGAAAAATAATCGCTGAAGCTTTCTTT	CASRGTGKIIAEAFF
TRBV28	-	-	TRBJ2-5	TGTGCCAGCAGTTTCCTAGGAGGGACCCAGTACTTC	CASSFLGGTQYF
TRBV10-1	-	-	TRBJ1-1	TGCGCCAGCAGTGAGTCCCCCCAGACAGGCCCCACTGAAGCTTTCTTT	CASSESPQTGPTEAFF
TRBV30	few	-	TRBJ1-6	TGTGCCTGGAGTGGGCAACTAAATTCACCCCTCCACTTT	CAWSGQLNSPLHF
TRBV10-3	-	-	TRBJ2-2	TGTGCCATCAGTGTCCAGACCGGGGAGCTGTTTTTT	CAISVQTGELFF
TRBV5-1	-	TRBD2	TRBJ2-3	TGCGCCAGCAGCTCTGGACTAGCCCTTTCAGAGGGCACAGATACGCAGTATTTT	CASSSGLALSEGTDTQYF
TRBV5-6	-	-	TRBJ1-1	TGTGCCAGCAGCCCGGGGGTGATGACTGAAGCTTTCTTT	CASSPGVMTEAFF
TRBV27	-	TRBD1	TRBJ1-1	TGTGCCAGCAGTTGGGACAGTTCGAACACTGAAGCTTTCTTT	CASSWDSSNTEAFF
TRBV4-1	-	TRBD1	TRBJ2-1	TGCGCCAGCAGCCAAGGGACAGGGGACGGTGAGCAGTTCTTC	CASSQGTGDGEQFF